The sequence of this T cell receptor (beta chain) was determined in a study of T-cell memory formation after mild COVID-19. Study-level information: The study found TCR clusters largely donor specific. General observations from the study: The second-wave clones peaking on day 37 were not confirmed as SARS-CoV-2-specific.

TCRdb re-called the 5' RACE reads through MiXCR, storing one row per CDR3 protein. The top ten clones hold 2% to 2.5% of a sample with 200,000 or so distinct CDR3 sequences, around 16% of them seen once. V was pared by 3 bases and J by 2 bases, with 11 bases between. CDR1 is SEHNR, CDR2 FQNEAQ, per germline (reference sequence). The CDR3 covers 14 residues. This clonotype came up many times. Its antigen is undetermined. Sample: PBMCs or a T cell subset sorted from them (not recorded which). This clonotype was sampled from an adult woman who had mild COVID-19 (a few samples of this study predate the infection). Cell type and time point are not known. The gene calls are TRBV7-9 and TRBJ2-7; tentatively, D is TRBD2 (7 bases). CDR3 residues: CASSLVGGPYEQYF. CDR3 nucleotides: TGTGCCAGCAGCTTGGTCGGGGGGCCCTACGAGCAGTACTTC.